One and the same sample provided the 15 T cell receptor beta chains below, sequenced in a study of beta chain features in type 1 diabetes. The study's findings and limits: Moderate but significant shortening of TCRB CDR3s was recorded in all four CD4+ subsets from Type 1 diabetes patients.

Expressed TCRB transcripts were sequenced, since all the RNA that had been isolated was reverse transcribed. TCRdb's copy holds only in-frame clones and misses some; the assay was immunoSEQ multiplex PCR. The data show about 740,000 clones, with roughly 12% seen just once and about 0.02% held by the top ten. These TCRs are of unknown antigen specificity. The sample comprised naive CD4+ T cells from blood. All receptors derive from a man aged 18 to 30 with type 1 diabetes.

Only a few counts were recorded for this clone. The chain has TRBV29-1 and TRBJ1-2, with a weak D call TRBD1 (6 bases). The CDR3 runs to 12 residues. Germline V lookup: CDR1 SQVTM, CDR2 ANQGSEA. Trimming stripped 7 bases from V and 2 bases from J, with 11 bases between. Here the CDR3 reads CSAWGTNYGYTF. In DNA, the CDR3 is TGCAGCGCCTGGGGGACAAACTATGGCTACACCTTC.

The chain's CDR3 is CASSDGGLTGELFF. The CDR3 bases are TGTGCCAGCAGTGACGGTGGGCTCACTGGGGAGCTGTTTTTT. The chain carries TRBV2 and TRBJ2-2; unclear D gene. The CDR3 extends over 14 amino acids. Germline V gene data show CDR1 as SNHLY and CDR2 as FYNNEI. V lost 3 bases to trimming and J lost 8 bases, with 13 bases between them.

The chain joins TRBV2 to TRBJ2-4; tentative D call: TRBD1 (5 bases). This CDR3 is 14 amino acids long. Germline CDR1 is SNHLY and CDR2 is FYNNEI. V shed 6 bases and J shed 1 base, with 10 bases lying between them. CDR3 in amino acids: CASRPGLAKNIQYF. The CDR3 nucleotides are TGTGCCAGCAGGCCAGGGTTGGCCAAAAACATTCAGTACTTC.

This chain links TRBV9 with TRBJ2-1; the D gene is possibly TRBD1 (6 bases). Trimming cost V 3 bases and J 3 bases, with 16 bases left between them. The germline CDR1 and CDR2 sequences are SGDLS and YYNGEE. The CDR3 covers 16 residues. The CDR3 DNA follows: TGTGCCAGCAGCGCAGGGACACTTTCCAGCTACAATGAGCAGTTCTTC. Translated, it gives CASSAGTLSSYNEQFF.

This clone was counted between two and nine times. The chain carries TRBV5-4 and TRBJ2-3; D is ambiguous. V was shortened by 0 bases and J by 3 bases, with 11 bases between the two germline ends. Germline V CDR1 and CDR2: SGHNT, YYREEE (reference sequence). This CDR3 has 15 amino acids. CDR3 residues: CASSLGQAPTDTQYF. CDR3 DNA sequence: TGTGCCAGCAGCTTGGGACAAGCACCGACAGATACGCAGTATTTT.

The table lists this clone with a few counts. This chain connects TRBV5-6 to TRBJ1-2, with D hard to call. The germline V gene has CDR1 SGHDT and CDR2 YYEEEE. Trimming shortened V by 5 bases and J by 7 bases, and 21 bases separated the two germline ends. CDR3 length: 15 residues. Here the CDR3 DNA reads TGTGCCAGCAGACGGCCCCCGGGTCTCGAACGTGGCTACACCTTC. Translating gives CASRRPPGLERGYTF.

This clone turned up a few times. The genes are TRBV10-3 and TRBJ2-7, with D perhaps TRBD1 or TRBD2 (5 bases each). Germline CDR1 ENHRY, CDR2 SYGVKD. V was trimmed by 6 bases and J by 3 bases, leaving 15 bases between them. The CDR3 contains 14 residues. CDR3 DNA sequence: TGTGCCATCAGGGACACTACGAGCGGCTACGAGCAGTACTTC. It encodes CAIRDTTSGYEQYF.

This clone was seen only a few times. The chain combines TRBV13 with TRBJ2-1; weak D call: TRBD2 (5 bases). CDR1 PRHDT and CDR2 FYEKMQ come from the germline V gene (reference sequence). V was shortened by 5 bases and J by 6 bases, with 14 bases between the two germline ends. The CDR3 extends over 14 amino acids. CDR3 bases: TGTGCCAGCAGCCACTACCGGAGGTTCAATGAGCAGTTCTTC. This encodes CASSHYRRFNEQFF.

This clone was seen only a few times. The rearrangement uses TRBV2 and TRBJ2-7; a possible D gene is TRBD1 (6 bases). Trimming removed 4 bases from V and 3 bases from J, with 7 bases in between. CDR3 length: 12 residues. The germline V gene encodes CDR1 SNHLY and CDR2 FYNNEI. In DNA form, the CDR3 reads TGTGCCAGCAGTGTCAGGGGCTACGAGCAGTACTTC. Its translation: CASSVRGYEQYF.

The chain uses TRBV27 and TRBJ2-2; D possibly corresponds to TRBD2 (6 bases). The CDR3 is 15 amino acids. CDR1 MNHEY and CDR2 SMNVEV come from the germline V gene (reference sequence). The ends were cut back, 3 bases at V and 0 bases at J, with 8 bases in the middle. CDR3 nucleotides: TGTGCCAGCAGTTTGTCTAGCGCGAACACCGGGGAGCTGTTTTTT. It translates to CASSLSSANTGELFF.

The V call is TRBV18, the J call TRBJ1-5, with 10 bases matching TRBD1. CDR3 length equals 17 residues. The germline V gene has CDR1 KGHSH and CDR2 LQKENI. J lost 6 bases, V lost 6 bases, and 14 bases had no gene match. The CDR3 DNA is TGTGCCAGCTCCCTCTTCGACCCGGGACAGGGGTTTCAGCCCCAGCATTTT. This encodes CASSLFDPGQGFQPQHF. The complete variable domain, with remaining parts taken from reference TRBV18 and TRBJ1-5, reads NAGVMQNPRHLVRRRGQEARLRCSPMKGHSHVYWYRQLPEEGLKFMVYLQKENIIDESGMPKERFSAEFPKEGPSILRIQQVVRGDSAAYFCASSLFDPGQGFQPQHFGDGTRLSIL.

This clone occurred a few times. The gene calls are TRBV28 and TRBJ2-6; D call uncertain. This CDR3 region has 15 residues. The V and J ends lost 6 bases and 0 bases respectively, with 9 bases between them. The germline gives CDR1 MDHEN, CDR2 SYDVKM. For the CDR3, the DNA is TGTGCCAGCAGCAGCGTAGACTCTGGGGCCAACGTCCTGACTTTC. Its translation is CASSSVDSGANVLTF.

This clone was recorded a few times. The same CDR3 arises from other DNA sequences in this sample as well. The J gene is TRBJ2-5, the V gene TRBV5-1, with D possibly being TRBD1 or TRBD2 (5 bases each). Trimming left V 4 bases short and J 2 bases short, with 12 bases between. Germline CDR1 reads SGHRS; CDR2 reads YFSETQ. The CDR3 covers 14 residues. The CDR3 region has the DNA TGCGCCAGCAGCCCGGGGCGCGGGCAAGAGACCCAGTACTTC. This encodes CASSPGRGQETQYF.

On this clone: One junction end does not reproduce the germline sequence, and a read error may be involved. J is TRBJ2-3 and V is TRBV6-5; 13 bases map to TRBD2. The length of the CDR3 is 16 residues. Germline V gene sequence: CDR1 MNHEY, CDR2 SVGAGI. The CDR3 sequence is CASSSPTSGGPTLVNF. In DNA form, the CDR3 reads TGTGCCAGCAGTTCGCCGACTAGCGGGGGGCCTACGTTGGTAAATTTT.

This clone has only a few counts. The V gene is TRBV14, the J gene TRBJ2-4; a weak D match, TRBD1 (7 bases). CDR3 length equals 12 residues. Per germline, CDR1 SGHDN and CDR2 FVKESK. With 8 bases removed from V and 6 bases from J, the gap between germline ends came to 11 bases. This chain's CDR3 is CASGTAGNIQYF. DNA for the CDR3: TGTGCCAGCGGGACAGCGGGAAACATTCAGTACTTC. The whole variable domain, filled in from reference TRBV14 and TRBJ2-4, reads EAGVTQFPSHSVIEKGQTVTLRCDPISGHDNLYWYRRVMGKEIKFLLHFVKESKQDESGMPNNRFLAERTGGTYSTLKVQPAELEDSGVYFCASGTAGNIQYFGAGTRLSVL.